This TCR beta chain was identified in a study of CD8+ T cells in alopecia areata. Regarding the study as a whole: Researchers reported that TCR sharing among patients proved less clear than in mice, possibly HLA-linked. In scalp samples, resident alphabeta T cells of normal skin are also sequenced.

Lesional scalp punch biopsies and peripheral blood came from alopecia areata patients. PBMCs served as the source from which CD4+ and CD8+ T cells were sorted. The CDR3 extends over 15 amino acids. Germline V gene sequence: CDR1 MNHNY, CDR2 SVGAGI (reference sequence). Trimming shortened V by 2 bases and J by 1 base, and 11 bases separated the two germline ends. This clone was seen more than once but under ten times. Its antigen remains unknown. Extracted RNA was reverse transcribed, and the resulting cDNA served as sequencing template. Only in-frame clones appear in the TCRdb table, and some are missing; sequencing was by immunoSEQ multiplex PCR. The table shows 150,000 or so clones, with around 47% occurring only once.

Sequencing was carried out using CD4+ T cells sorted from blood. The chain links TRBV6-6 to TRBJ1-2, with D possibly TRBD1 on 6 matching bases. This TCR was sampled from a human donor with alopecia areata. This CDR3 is CASSYPTGNNYGYTF. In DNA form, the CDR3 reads TGTGCCAGCAGTTACCCCACAGGGAATAACTATGGCTACACCTTC.